One and the same sample provided the 25 T cell receptor beta chains below, sequenced in a study of regulatory T cells in long-lasting Graves disease. Building of the TCR beta libraries involved iRepertoire HTBI primers and Arm-PCR of CDR3 regions. Via MiXCR, TCRdb re-called the multiplex PCR reads, giving one row per CDR3 protein. The sample lists 320,000 or so distinct CDR3 sequences; 15% to 20% were seen once. The time point denotes: newly diagnosed GD, antithyroid drugs for less than 3 months. PBMC-derived RNA was used for the TCR library. This sample comprised peripheral blood mononuclear cells (PBMCs), obtained at new diagnosis, from a patient treated with antithyroid drugs. Source of these receptors: a female donor with Graves disease.

The sample holds many counts of this clonotype. This chain uses TRBV14 with TRBJ2-3, with unresolved D. There are 13 residues in the CDR3. V was clipped by 0 bases and J by 5 bases, with 6 bases between them. The V gene's germline CDR1 is SGHDN and CDR2 FVKESK. In nucleotides, the CDR3 is TGTGCCAGCAGCCAAGAGGTAGTAGATACGCAGTATTTT. This encodes CASSQEVVDTQYF.

Details on this clonotype: As the CDR3 is not closed by the conserved phenylalanine or tryptophan, this likely results from a read error. The chain is built from TRBV11-2 and TRBJ2-3; D gene ambiguous. The germline V gene has CDR1 SGHAT and CDR2 FQNNGV. This CDR3 is 16 amino acids long. Trimming pared 0 bases from V and 0 bases from J, leaving 10 bases between. CDR3: CASSLEWQQSTDTQYI. The DNA for the CDR3 is TGTGCCAGCAGCTTAGAATGGCAGCAAAGCACAGATACGCAGTATATT.

This clonotype was found a few times. The chain is built from TRBV12-3 or TRBV12-4 and TRBJ1-5; 7 bases are a match to TRBD1. The V gene end was trimmed by 10 bases and the J gene end by 4 bases; junction bases not matched to a gene: 7. This CDR3 region has 13 residues. DNA of the CDR3: TGTGCCATTTCGACAGGGAGTAATCAGCCCCAGCATTTT. Translation gives CAISTGSNQPQHF.

This clonotype was observed many times. The gene calls are TRBV6-1 and TRBJ1-6; D gene uncertain. V dropped 6 bases and J dropped 14 bases, with 11 bases sitting between them. The CDR3 loop spans 11 amino acids. Germline V gene data show CDR1 as MNHNS and CDR2 as SASEGT. CDR3 sequence: CASRTQQTLHF. DNA of the CDR3: TGTGCCAGCAGGACACAGCAAACCCTCCACTTT.

The V and J genes are TRBV14 and TRBJ2-1, with 9 bases that match TRBD2. CDR1 is SGHDN, CDR2 FVKESK, per germline. CDR3 length: 17 residues. With 5 bases clipped from V and 0 bases from J, the junction kept 8 bases outside the gene matches. CDR3 region: CASSADGTSPSYNEQFF. In nucleotides, the CDR3 is TGTGCCAGCAGCGCAGACGGGACTAGCCCCTCCTACAATGAGCAGTTCTTC.

Ten or more counts support this clonotype. The genes are TRBV6-1 and TRBJ1-1; no clear D. The V end was cut by 6 bases, the J end by 6 bases, with 17 bases between. The CDR3 runs to 14 residues. Germline V gene sequence: CDR1 MNHNS, CDR2 SASEGT. The CDR3 DNA sequence: TGTGCCAGCAGCCCCCACAATACCCTCGCTGAAGCTTTCTTT. Translating it yields CASSPHNTLAEAFF.

The rearrangement links TRBV12-3 or TRBV12-4 to TRBJ2-7; TRBD1 agrees at 9 bases. The CDR3 runs to 15 residues. Trimming cost V 3 bases and J 1 base; bases outside gene matches: 4. DNA for the CDR3: TGTGCCAGCAGTTTGTGGGGGACAGGGTCCTACGAGCAGTACTTC. This sequence encodes CASSLWGTGSYEQYF.

This clonotype was observed many times. The rearrangement links TRBV2 to TRBJ2-4, with TRBD2 matching 7 bases. Trimming removed 7 bases from V and 1 base from J; junction bases left unmatched: 4. The germline V gene encodes CDR1 SNHLY and CDR2 FYNNEI. The CDR3 is 14 residues long. The chain's CDR3 is CASILGGAKNIQYF. The CDR3, as DNA: TGTGCCAGCATCCTCGGGGGGGCCAAAAACATTCAGTACTTC. The full variable domain, in which reference TRBV2 and TRBJ2-4 provide the parts outside the CDR3, is EPEVTQTPSHQVTQMGQEVILRCVPISNHLYFYWYRQILGQKVEFLVSFYNNEISEKSEIFDDQFSVERPDGSNFTLKIRSTKLEDSAMYFCASILGGAKNIQYFGAGTRLSVL.

In its sample, this clonotype was seen a few times. The gene calls are TRBV28 and TRBJ2-2; TRBD1 agrees at 7 bases. The V gene end was trimmed by 6 bases and the J gene end by 6 bases; junction bases not matched to a gene: 10. Germline V gene data show CDR1 as MDHEN and CDR2 as SYDVKM. CDR3 size: 15 residues. The CDR3 region has the DNA TGTGCCAGCAGGGCCGGGACAGCTGGTTCCGGGGAGCTGTTTTTT. Its protein product is CASRAGTAGSGELFF.

This clonotype was observed many times. This chain links TRBV2 with TRBJ2-7; D could derive from TRBD1 or TRBD2 (6 bases each). This CDR3 spans 15 amino acids. CDR1 is SNHLY, CDR2 FYNNEI, per germline. V was trimmed by 4 bases and J by 1 base, leaving 14 bases between them. The CDR3 DNA reads TGTGCCAGCAGTGGGGATCCGGGGGCATCCTACGAGCAGTACTTC. The encoded protein is CASSGDPGASYEQYF.

This clonotype was counted at least ten times. The V and J genes are TRBV30 and TRBJ1-1, with D maybe TRBD1 (6 bases). CDR1 is GTSNPN, CDR2 SVGIG, per germline (reference sequence). The length of the CDR3 is 14 residues. The V end lost 3 bases, the J end lost 5 bases, and 16 bases lay between the germline ends. Here the CDR3 reads CAWSVDTGWTEAFF. The CDR3 DNA sequence: TGTGCCTGGAGCGTAGATACAGGGTGGACTGAAGCTTTCTTT.

Ten or more counts support this clonotype. The gene calls are TRBV19 and TRBJ2-7; D is perhaps TRBD2 (6 bases). The CDR3 loop spans 13 amino acids. V was clipped by 8 bases and J by 3 bases, with 14 bases between them. The germline gives CDR1 LNHDA, CDR2 SQIVND (reference sequence). The CDR3 here is CASSPSARYEQYF. Here the CDR3 DNA reads TGTGCCAGTTCCCCTAGCGCACGCTACGAGCAGTACTTC.

This clonotype was picked up a small number of times. A single base separates this from a much larger clone, so it may be a read error. The chain is built from TRBV19 and TRBJ2-5, with 7 bases identical to TRBD2. CDR1 LNHDA and CDR2 SQIVND come from the germline V gene (reference sequence). V lost 7 bases, J lost 4 bases, and 15 bases stayed unmatched. This CDR3 region has 16 residues. This CDR3 reads CASNDGRRASRETQYF. CDR3 nucleotide sequence: TGTGCCAGTAATGACGGGAGGAGGGCAAGTAGAGAGACCCAGTACTTC. Filled out from reference TRBV19 and TRBJ2-5, the complete variable domain reads DGGITQSPKYLFRKEGQNVTLSCEQNLNHDAMYWYRQDPGQGLRLIYYSQIVNDFQKGDIAEGYSVSREKKESFPLTVTSAQKNPTAFYLCASNDGRRASRETQYFGPGTRLLVL.

The sample holds many counts of this clonotype. The chain links TRBV7-9 to TRBJ2-7, with TRBD1 as a possible D gene (5 bases). Germline V gene data show CDR1 as SEHNR and CDR2 as FQNEAQ (reference sequence). Trimming took 0 bases from V and 5 from J, leaving 5 bases between them. This CDR3 is 12 amino acids long. In DNA form, the CDR3 reads TGTGCCAGCAGCTTAGCAGGGGACGAGCAGTACTTC. It is translated as CASSLAGDEQYF.

The chain links TRBV11-2 to TRBJ2-7; 8 bases map to TRBD2. With 9 bases clipped from V and 3 bases from J, the junction kept 10 bases outside the gene matches. CDR3 length equals 14 residues. The V gene's germline CDR1 is SGHAT and CDR2 FQNNGV. The CDR3: CASLLSGGSYEQYF. CDR3 DNA: TGTGCCAGTCTACTGTCGGGGGGGAGCTACGAGCAGTACTTC.

This clonotype was found many times. The chain has TRBV27 and TRBJ2-5, with D perhaps being TRBD1 or TRBD2 (5 bases each). Germline V gene lookup returns CDR1 MNHEY and CDR2 SMNVEV (reference sequence). This CDR3 is 15 amino acids long. V lost 8 bases, J lost 2 bases, and 18 bases lay in between. CDR3 loop: CASARDHSAQETQYF. Written as DNA, the CDR3 is TGTGCCAGCGCACGGGACCACTCTGCGCAAGAGACCCAGTACTTC.

Written as DNA, the CDR3 is TGTGCCAGCAGCTATGGGTCCAGGGTCTCCTACGAGCAGTACTTC. Translating gives CASSYGSRVSYEQYF. The chain is built from TRBV7-2 and TRBJ2-7, with D perhaps matching TRBD1 (5 bases). CDR3 size: 15 residues. Germline V CDR1 and CDR2: SGHTA, FQGNSA. Between the trimmed V and J ends, which lost 4 bases and 0 bases, there was a span of 13 bases. Full variable domain (missing parts from reference TRBV7-2 and TRBJ2-7): GAGVSQSPSNKVTEKGKDVELRCDPISGHTALYWYRQSLGQGLEFLIYFQGNSAPDKSGLPSDRFSAERTGGSVSTLTIQRTQQEDSAVYLCASSYGSRVSYEQYFGPGTRLTVT.

This clonotype came up many times. The V and J genes are TRBV2 and TRBJ2-7; D gene ambiguous. This CDR3 region has 13 residues. Trimming removed 8 bases from V and 3 bases from J, with 14 bases in between. Germline-derived CDR1 and CDR2 are SNHLY and FYNNEI. The CDR3, as DNA: TGTGCCAGCGGGTGGGAAGCCGGCTACGAGCAGTACTTC. Protein: CASGWEAGYEQYF.

This clonotype has a count of ten or more. This chain links TRBV5-1 with TRBJ2-3; TRBD1 aligns across 8 bases. V was clipped by 0 bases and J by 2 bases; unmatched bases: 5. CDR3 size: 16 residues. Per the germline V gene, CDR1 is SGHRS and CDR2 is YFSETQ. Here the CDR3 DNA reads TGCGCCAGCAGCTTGGGAGGGACAGGCTCCACAGATACGCAGTATTTT. This translates into CASSLGGTGSTDTQYF.

The chain employs TRBV19 and TRBJ2-1, with 10 bases matching TRBD1. Gene TRBJ2-5 matches the end of the DNA better, so the J call may be wrong. CDR3 size: 15 residues. Germline lookup yields CDR1 LNHDA and CDR2 SQIVND (reference sequence). CDR3 in DNA: TGTGCCACCTCTATTACCGGGACAGGGGCAGAGACCCAGTACTTC. It encodes CATSITGTGAETQYF.

There are many counts of this clonotype. The V gene is TRBV11-2, the J gene TRBJ2-1; 8 nucleotides match TRBD2. Trimming removed 1 base from V and 9 bases from J; junction bases left unmatched: 17. Germline loops: CDR1 SGHAT, CDR2 FQNNGV. The CDR3 runs 18 residues. The DNA of the CDR3 is TGTGCCAGCAGCTTAGGGGCTTCGGGGGGGAGGGCCGAAGGTGAGCAGTTCTTC. It specifies CASSLGASGGRAEGEQFF.

This clonotype was seen only a few times. The chain carries TRBV6-2 or TRBV6-3 and TRBJ2-7, with D uncertain. The CDR3 has 14 amino acids. V lost 6 bases and J lost 2, with 14 bases in between. Germline-derived CDR1 and CDR2 are MNHEY and SVGEGT. CDR3 DNA sequence: TGTGCCAGCAGCTTAGTTGCCGGTCCCTACGAGCAGTACTTC. It translates to CASSLVAGPYEQYF.

This clonotype was seen repeatedly, ten times or more. The J gene is TRBJ2-5, the V gene TRBV11-2; 11 bases are a match to TRBD1. CDR3 length: 19 amino acids. The germline gives CDR1 SGHAT, CDR2 FQNNGV. Germline trimming cut 3 bases from V and 4 bases from J; bases unmatched to any gene: 16. CDR3 region: CASSLGGGQGVSRRETQYF. The CDR3 bases are TGTGCCAGCAGCTTGGGGGGGGGACAGGGGGTTTCCAGGAGAGAGACCCAGTACTTC.

This clonotype was observed at least ten times. V usage is TRBV29-1 and J usage is TRBJ2-3; 14 positions match TRBD2. Germline lookup yields CDR1 SQVTM and CDR2 ANQGSEA. This CDR3 region has 16 residues. The V gene end was trimmed by 3 bases and the J gene end by 8 bases; junction bases not matched to a gene: 10. Here the CDR3 DNA reads TGCAGCGTTGAGGGACTAGCGGGAGTTGAGCTAGTTACGCAGTATTTT. Translation: CSVEGLAGVELVTQYF.

This clonotype was seen a few times. The chain employs TRBV25-1 and TRBJ2-1, with D hard to call. The CDR3 contains 16 residues. The germline V and J ends were trimmed by 3 bases and 3 bases, with 15 bases remaining between them. Germline V gene data show CDR1 as MGHDK and CDR2 as SYGVNS. The chain's CDR3 is CASSDPGTPFYNEQFF. The CDR3 DNA sequence: TGTGCCAGCAGTGATCCAGGAACCCCCTTCTACAATGAGCAGTTCTTC.